This T cell receptor (beta chain) was sequenced during a study of spatial heterogeneity in lung cancer. Whole-study context: The mean occurrence of each unique TCR and UMI combination in raw reads exceeded eight.

The time point is: sample taken at primary tumor resection. Unsorted samples of tumor, nontumor lung or frozen PBMC had their whole RNA sequenced. In TCRdb, the 5' RACE reads were re-called with MiXCR into one record per CDR3 protein. The sample has 6,900 or so distinct CDR3 sequences, roughly 3.9% seen once. V lost 9 bases and J 1 base, leaving 12 bases between the germline ends. CDR3 length: 13 amino acids. Per germline, CDR1 SGHTA and CDR2 FQGTGA. This clonotype showed up many times. The origin of this receptor is a female donor with early-stage non-small cell lung cancer. The sequencing here drew on normal lung tissue next to the tumor, taken at surgery. J is TRBJ1-1 and V is TRBV7-3; possibly TRBD1 for D (5 bases). In DNA, the CDR3 is TGTGCCAGTTCGGGGCAGCCGAACACTGAAGCTTTCTTT. Residues: CASSGQPNTEAFF.